This entry lists 19 T cell receptor beta chains sequenced from one sample in a study of blood T cell repertoires in COVID-19. Here immunoSEQ multiplex PCR was the method, and the copy in TCRdb shows in-frame clones only, minus some. There are about 160,000 clones in the sample; over 80% occur only once, and roughly 4.4% lies in the top ten. Sequencing was carried out using peripheral blood. The receptors come from a woman aged 45-60 years with acute or convalescent COVID-19.

This chain connects TRBV18 to TRBJ2-1; D perhaps matches TRBD1 (5 bases). Trimming removed 3 bases from V and 7 bases from J, with 10 bases in between. This CDR3 contains 13 residues. The germline CDR1 and CDR2 sequences are KGHSH and LQKENI. The DNA of the CDR3 is TGTGCCAGCTCACCTAGGACATCTAATGAGCAGTTCTTC. Residues: CASSPRTSNEQFF.

The rearrangement joins TRBV4-3 to TRBJ1-1, with 8 bases matching TRBD1. CDR1 is LGHNA, CDR2 YSLEER, per germline. Trimming took 0 bases from V and 3 from J; bases not matched to a gene: 3. This CDR3 has 15 amino acids. The CDR3 DNA follows: TGCGCCAGCAGCCAAGATGGACAGGGAGACACTGAAGCTTTCTTT. It is translated as CASSQDGQGDTEAFF.

The CDR3 protein is CASSQSLRGQMEGSDTQYF. CDR3 coding DNA: TGCGCCAGCAGCCAATCCCTACGGGGCCAGATGGAGGGCTCAGATACGCAGTATTTT. J is TRBJ2-3 and V is TRBV4-3; tentatively, D is TRBD2 (6 bases). CDR1 LGHNA and CDR2 YSLEER come from the germline V gene. The V end lost 2 bases, the J end lost 4 bases, and 25 bases lay between the germline ends. The CDR3 extends over 19 amino acids.

The CDR3 DNA reads TGCGCCAGCAGCTTGACCCTGAGCTCCTACAATGAGCAGTTCTTC. Its protein is CASSLTLSSYNEQFF. The rearrangement links TRBV5-1 to TRBJ2-1; D remains ambiguous. The germline gives CDR1 SGHRS, CDR2 YFSETQ. V lost 1 base to trimming and J lost 0 bases, with 8 bases between them. The CDR3 is 15 residues long.

The chain employs TRBV6-1 and TRBJ2-1, with 13 bases lining up with TRBD2. Germline V gene sequence: CDR1 MNHNS, CDR2 SASEGT. Trimming at V came to 3 bases and at J to 4 bases, leaving 3 bases not matched to a gene. The CDR3 contains 16 residues. The CDR3 loop reads CASSDRTSGRYNEQFF. Written as DNA, the CDR3 is TGTGCCAGCAGTGATCGGACTAGCGGGAGATACAATGAGCAGTTCTTC.

The V call is TRBV19, the J call TRBJ2-5; D might be TRBD2 (6 bases). Germline V gives CDR1 LNHDA, CDR2 SQIVND (reference sequence). This CDR3 comprises 11 residues. V lost 11 bases and J 5 bases, leaving 12 bases between the germline ends. CDR3 coding DNA: TGTGCCTGCGGGACTTATGAGACCCAGTACTTC. Encoded protein: CACGTYETQYF.

This chain connects TRBV2 to TRBJ2-3; the D gene is possibly TRBD2 (5 bases). The ends were cut back, 6 bases at V and 0 bases at J, with 13 bases in the middle. The CDR3 is made up of 15 amino acids. Germline V gene data show CDR1 as SNHLY and CDR2 as FYNNEI. The DNA for the CDR3 is TGTGCCAGCAGACCGAGCGGAACTAGCACAGATACGCAGTATTTT. Translating it yields CASRPSGTSTDTQYF. The full variable domain, rest sourced from reference TRBV2 and TRBJ2-3, is EPEVTQTPSHQVTQMGQEVILRCVPISNHLYFYWYRQILGQKVEFLVSFYNNEISEKSEIFDDQFSVERPDGSNFTLKIRSTKLEDSAMYFCASRPSGTSTDTQYFGPGTRLTVL.

The genes are TRBV4-2 and TRBJ2-1; D possibly corresponds to TRBD2 (6 bases). CDR3 size: 14 residues. Looked up from germline, CDR1 is LGHNA and CDR2 is YNFKEQ. V gave up 1 base and J gave up 7 bases, with 11 bases separating them. CDR3 sequence (DNA): TGTGCCAGCAGCCAAGTTGGGGGGTCGAATGAGCAGTTCTTC. It encodes CASSQVGGSNEQFF.

The V call is TRBV9, the J call TRBJ2-5; 7 nucleotides match TRBD2. The CDR3 contains 13 residues. Trimming removed 3 bases from V and 7 bases from J; junction bases left unmatched: 6. CDR1 is SGDLS, CDR2 YYNGEE, per germline. The CDR3 is CASSEGWGGTQYF. The CDR3 nucleotides read TGTGCCAGCAGCGAGGGATGGGGGGGGACCCAGTACTTC.

The rearrangement links TRBV10-3 to TRBJ2-2; 9 positions agree with TRBD1. Per germline, CDR1 ENHRY and CDR2 SYGVKD. J was trimmed by 6 bases and V by 2 bases; bases with no gene match: 7. The CDR3 covers 16 residues. CDR3 residues: CAISEAGQGLPGELFF. CDR3 bases: TGTGCCATCAGTGAGGCGGGACAGGGTCTCCCCGGGGAGCTGTTTTTT.

The chain is built from TRBV4-2 and TRBJ2-3, with 9 nucleotides matching TRBD2. Per germline, CDR1 LGHNA and CDR2 YNFKEQ. The CDR3 runs to 16 residues. Unmatched junction bases numbered 5, after V lost 1 base and J lost 3 bases. In nucleotides, the CDR3 is TGTGCCAGCAGCCAAGGGACTAGCGCGGGGACAGATACGCAGTATTTT. Residues: CASSQGTSAGTDTQYF.

The gene calls are TRBV6-1 and TRBJ1-1; a possible D gene is TRBD1 (5 bases). The germline V gene encodes CDR1 MNHNS and CDR2 SASEGT. CDR3 length equals 14 residues. V was trimmed by 2 bases and J by 5 bases, leaving 12 bases between them. For the CDR3, the DNA is TGTGCCAGCAGTGAATTAAAGGGGCAGACTGAAGCTTTCTTT. Protein product: CASSELKGQTEAFF.

This clone has a single count. The gene calls are TRBV28 and TRBJ1-3; D gene ambiguous. The V gene's germline CDR1 is MDHEN and CDR2 SYDVKM. The CDR3 is made up of 16 amino acids. The V gene lost 3 bases and the J gene lost 3 bases, with 15 bases spanning the gap. In DNA form, the CDR3 reads TGTGCCAGCAGTTTTACCCCAGGTTCCCTTGGAAACACCATATATTTT. Residues: CASSFTPGSLGNTIYF.

The rearrangement links TRBV6-5 to TRBJ1-3; D uncertain. Germline CDR1 and CDR2: MNHEY and SVGAGI. V gave up 7 bases and J gave up 0 bases, with 7 bases separating them. The CDR3 totals 13 residues. The CDR3 DNA sequence: TGTGCCAGCATTAGTACCTCTGGAAACACCATATATTTT. This encodes CASISTSGNTIYF.

In this sample, this clone turned up a few times. The chain employs TRBV11-2 and TRBJ1-1; D remains unclear. Trimming pared 1 base from V and 0 bases from J, leaving 3 bases between. The CDR3 consists of 13 residues. CDR1 SGHAT and CDR2 FQNNGV come from the germline V gene. This chain's CDR3 is CASSLVVNTEAFF. CDR3 DNA sequence: TGTGCCAGCAGCTTAGTAGTGAACACTGAAGCTTTCTTT.

The V gene is TRBV19, the J gene TRBJ1-2, with 7 bases that match TRBD1. V lost 2 bases to trimming and J lost 2 bases; unmatched junction nucleotides: 5. This CDR3 contains 15 residues. The germline CDR1 and CDR2 sequences are LNHDA and SQIVND (reference sequence). This chain's CDR3 is CASSIRQGSNYGYTF. CDR3 sequence (DNA): TGTGCCAGTAGTATACGACAGGGATCCAACTATGGCTACACCTTC.

The chain links TRBV11-2 to TRBJ1-6, with 9 bases lining up with TRBD1. Per the germline V gene, CDR1 is SGHAT and CDR2 is FQNNGV. The CDR3 is made up of 15 amino acids. Germline trimming cut 4 bases from V and 6 bases from J; bases unmatched to any gene: 4. The CDR3 bases are TGTGCCAGCAGCTCGGGACAGGGATTTAATTCACCCCTCCACTTT. Its protein product is CASSSGQGFNSPLHF.

In this sample, this clone turned up a few times. The DNA of the CDR3 is TGTGCCAGCAGGTTACACAGCCCGGACAGGGGAGAAGCTTTCTTT. It is translated as CASRLHSPDRGEAFF. This sequence joins TRBV7-2 and TRBJ1-1; 9 nucleotides agree with TRBD1. The CDR3 totals 15 residues. The V gene end was trimmed by 6 bases and the J gene end by 8 bases; junction bases not matched to a gene: 13. Looked up from germline, CDR1 is SGHTA and CDR2 is FQGNSA. Combining the CDR3 with reference TRBV7-2 and TRBJ1-1 gives the whole variable domain GAGVSQSPSNKVTEKGKDVELRCDPISGHTALYWYRQSLGQGLEFLIYFQGNSAPDKSGLPSDRFSAERTGGSVSTLTIQRTQQEDSAVYLCASRLHSPDRGEAFFGQGTRLTVV.

This chain uses TRBV7-2 with TRBJ1-2; 8 bases match TRBD1. The CDR3 sequence is 15 residues long. V was clipped by 6 bases and J by 3 bases; unmatched bases: 9. Per germline, CDR1 SGHTA and CDR2 FQGNSA. DNA for the CDR3: TGTGCCAGCAGTAGTCGGGACAGGTCTCACTATGGCTACACCTTC. Protein product: CASSSRDRSHYGYTF.